These 2 T cell receptor beta chains came from one sample sequenced in a study of blood T cell repertoires in COVID-19. The protocol was immunoSEQ multiplex PCR, while the TCRdb copy is restricted to in-frame clones and leaves out a portion. The sample contains under 150,000 clones, about nine tenths of which appear only once. What was sequenced was peripheral blood. Receptors originate from a human donor in a cohort sampled during active COVID-19.

The chain uses TRBV5-4 and TRBJ2-1; 9 bases are a match to TRBD2. This CDR3 contains 15 residues. V lost 0 bases and J lost 4; bases outside the gene matches: 2. The germline V gene has CDR1 SGHNT and CDR2 YYREEE (reference sequence). The CDR3 nucleotides read TGTGCCAGCAGCTTGGAGCGGGGGGCATACAATGAGCAGTTCTTC. As protein: CASSLERGAYNEQFF.

V is TRBV29-1 and J is TRBJ2-1, with a possible D match to TRBD2 (5 bases). This CDR3 region has 11 residues. Germline V CDR1 and CDR2: SQVTM, ANQGSEA. The V and J ends lost 8 bases and 9 bases respectively, with 14 bases between them. CDR3 residues: CSPSGEGEQFF. CDR3 sequence (DNA): TGCAGCCCTTCAGGAGAGGGTGAGCAGTTCTTC.